The 5 T cell receptor beta chains listed next were all sequenced from one sample in a study of cytomegalovirus exposure and HLA in healthy donors. The PCR was carried out with 60 Vbeta primers and 13 Jbeta primers. The repertoire was sequenced with immunoSEQ multiplex PCR; TCRdb's copy has only in-frame clones and lacks some. The table has 20,000 to 25,000 clones, more than 75% seen once. What was sequenced was PBMCs. The receptors were sampled from a male donor in good health and CMV-seronegative.

The chain carries TRBV2 and TRBJ2-7; 13 nucleotides line up with TRBD2. Germline lookup yields CDR1 SNHLY and CDR2 FYNNEI. CDR3 size: 14 residues. Trimming removed 6 bases from V and 5 bases from J; junction bases left unmatched: 4. The CDR3 protein is CASRGTSGDHEQYF. CDR3 coding DNA: TGTGCCAGCAGGGGGACTAGCGGGGACCACGAGCAGTACTTC.

Here the CDR3 DNA reads TGCGCCAGCAGCTTCGAGGGAGGGGGAAATGAGCAGTTCTTC. Amino acids: CASSFEGGGNEQFF. V is TRBV5-1 and J is TRBJ2-1, with a weak D call TRBD2 (7 bases). V was cut by 2 bases and J by 7 bases, with 13 bases left in between. This CDR3 region has 14 residues. CDR1 and CDR2 from the germline V gene are SGHRS and YFSETQ.

The chain employs TRBV7-9 and TRBJ1-1; tentatively, D is TRBD1 (6 bases). The CDR3 has 15 residues. V lost 5 bases to trimming and J lost 1 base, with 14 bases between them. CDR1 and CDR2 from the germline V gene are SEHNR and FQNEAQ (reference sequence). DNA of the CDR3: TGTGCCAGCAGCCCCGATCGGGACAAGAACACTGAAGCTTTCTTT. It encodes CASSPDRDKNTEAFF.

The V and J genes are TRBV25-1 and TRBJ2-3; 7 positions match TRBD1. V gave up 7 bases and J gave up 2 bases; unmatched junction bases: 6. The germline gives CDR1 MGHDK, CDR2 SYGVNS. The CDR3 totals 14 residues. The CDR3 reads CASKVTGATDTQYF. For the CDR3, the DNA is TGTGCCAGCAAAGTCACAGGGGCCACAGATACGCAGTATTTT.

The gene calls are TRBV10-1 and TRBJ2-7, with D possibly TRBD2 on 6 matching bases. The CDR3 runs 18 residues. Germline values: CDR1 WNHNN, CDR2 SYGVQD (reference sequence). V was pared by 2 bases and J by 0 bases, with 20 bases between. The CDR3 region is CASSERFAGPKISYEQYF. The CDR3 nucleotides read TGCGCCAGCAGTGAGCGGTTTGCGGGGCCAAAAATCTCCTACGAGCAGTACTTC.